The 15 T cell receptor beta chains below come from one sample, sequenced in a study of T cells in Graves' hyperthyroidism and ophthalmopathy (dated by TCRdb to about 2019). The library was generated by multiplex PCR. These reads were obtained on an Illumina HiSeq 2000. The TCR beta CDR3 regions were amplified from RNA transcripts. The TCR CDR3 was subjected to a first round of RT-PCR using the HTBI primer set and the Qiagen OneStep RT-PCR kit. The public reads were reprocessed in TCRdb via fastp at Q25 and MiXCR, keeping in-frame beta chains. Every distinct CDR3 protein forms one entry, paired with its most common genes and DNA. The sample table shows around 600,000 distinct CDR3 sequences, and around 13% are seen once. The ten largest clones capture around an eighth of the sample. Material: blood. Receptors were obtained from a woman aged 45-59 years with Graves' ophthalmopathy.

This chain uses TRBV10-3 with TRBJ2-3; the match to TRBD2 covers 7 bases. After removal of 8 bases from V and 2 bases from J, the junction contained 4 bases not matched to a gene. Germline V gives CDR1 ENHRY, CDR2 SYGVKD. CDR3 length: 13 residues. The CDR3 DNA reads as TGTGCCATCTCTGGACTAGTCACAGATACGCAGTATTTT. This encodes CAISGLVTDTQYF.

This clonotype came up a few times. At one end, the junction sequence differs from germline, possibly due to a read error. The CDR3 DNA reads TGTGCCGGCAGCCCCCCGGTAACAGTAAGCTCCTACGAGCAGTACTTC. It translates to CAGSPPVTVSSYEQYF. The rearrangement links TRBV7-9 to TRBJ2-7; D unclear. CDR1 and CDR2 (germline): SEHNR, FQNEAQ (reference sequence). This CDR3 has 16 amino acids.

About this clonotype: Germline is not matched at one junction end, which may reflect a read error. The chain uses TRBV6-1 and TRBJ1-5; the D gene is possibly TRBD1 (6 bases). This CDR3 is built from 12 residues. Germline V gene lookup returns CDR1 MNHNS and CDR2 SASEGT. CDR3 coding DNA: TGTGCCAGCACTGCCGGGGACAAGCCCCAGCGTTTT. The encoded protein is CASTAGDKPQRF.

The rearrangement links TRBV2 to TRBJ2-4; 8 bases align to TRBD2. V lost 0 bases to trimming and J lost 6 bases; unmatched junction nucleotides: 4. The germline gives CDR1 SNHLY, CDR2 FYNNEI. The CDR3 runs to 15 residues. As DNA, the CDR3 is TGTGCCAGCAGTGAAGCCCCGGGACTAGTAAACATTCAGTACTTC. Amino acid sequence: CASSEAPGLVNIQYF.

In this sample, this clonotype turned up many times. The rearrangement links TRBV11-2 to TRBJ2-3; 8 bases fit TRBD1. The CDR3 runs to 15 residues. Germline V gene data show CDR1 as SGHAT and CDR2 as FQNNGV. Losses at the gene ends were 2 bases for V and 6 bases for J; bases not matched to a gene: 7. The CDR3 nucleotides are TGTGCCAGCAGCTTATTAGCACAGGGGGGTGATACGCAGTATTTT. Protein product: CASSLLAQGGDTQYF.

In this sample, this clonotype turned up many times. The CDR3 bases are TGCGCCAGCAGCCCTGGAGCGGGGGCGAGAGACAAAAACATTCAGTACTTC. Amino acid sequence: CASSPGAGARDKNIQYF. V and J are TRBV5-1 and TRBJ2-4; 8 bases fit TRBD2. Looked up from germline, CDR1 is SGHRS and CDR2 is YFSETQ. The CDR3 runs to 17 residues. Germline trimming cut 4 bases from V and 3 bases from J; bases unmatched to any gene: 12.

The J gene is TRBJ1-1, the V gene TRBV7-3; D remains ambiguous. V was shortened by 5 bases and J by 1 base, with 17 bases between the two germline ends. CDR3 size: 16 residues. CDR1 and CDR2 from the germline V gene are SGHTA and FQGTGA. This chain's CDR3 is CASSPTGLLANTEAFF. DNA of the CDR3: TGTGCCAGCAGCCCGACCGGGCTCCTAGCGAACACTGAAGCTTTCTTT.

This clonotype has ten or more counts. The chain is built from TRBV9 and TRBJ1-1; possible D gene TRBD1, 6 bases. With 6 bases removed from V and 3 bases from J, the gap between germline ends came to 12 bases. The CDR3 is made up of 13 amino acids. The germline V gene encodes CDR1 SGDLS and CDR2 YYNGEE. The CDR3 sequence is CASMSRGDTEAFF. CDR3 bases: TGTGCCAGCATGAGTAGGGGGGACACTGAAGCTTTCTTT.

In the case of this clonotype: This sequence may be a read error, since a much larger clone differs from it by one base. The genes are TRBV28 and TRBJ2-7; no clear D gene. CDR1 and CDR2 from the germline V gene are MDHEN and SYDVKM. The length of the CDR3 is 14 residues. CDR3 DNA: TGTGTCAGCCAAACCGCCACTGTTACCTACGAGCAGTACTTC. Translation: CVSQTATVTYEQYF.

This clonotype was recorded many times. This chain links TRBV28 with TRBJ1-2; tentative D call: TRBD1 (5 bases). Germline CDR1 and CDR2: MDHEN and SYDVKM. V lost 2 bases, J lost 9 bases, and 25 bases lay in between. This CDR3 region has 17 residues. As DNA, the CDR3 is TGTGCCAGCAGTTTACCGACGGGGGTCGCGGCGTTCGGAAGCTACACCTTC. It translates to CASSLPTGVAAFGSYTF.

On this clonotype itself: At one end, the junction sequence differs from germline, possibly due to a read error. The genes are TRBV5-1 and TRBJ2-2; TRBD1 matches 9 bases. Germline V lookup: CDR1 SGHRS, CDR2 YFSETQ. The CDR3 runs to 15 residues. The CDR3 DNA reads TGCGCCAGCAGCGTCCGGGACAGGGCTGGCGGGGAGCTGTCTTTT. Translating gives CASSVRDRAGGELSF.

This chain joins TRBV5-8 and TRBJ1-5; D is possibly TRBD1 (5 bases). The CDR3 contains 13 residues. In germline, CDR1 is SGHTS, CDR2 YDEGEE. V was cut by 5 bases and J by 6 bases, with 12 bases left in between. CDR3 DNA: TGTGCCAGCAGAGGAGGTAGGGGTCAGCCCCAGCATTTT. Translating it yields CASRGGRGQPQHF.

This clonotype came up many times. For the CDR3, the DNA is TGTGCCAGCAGCTTGGTTGGGGGTAACACCGGGGAGCTGTTTTTT. It yields the protein CASSLVGGNTGELFF. This sequence joins TRBV5-6 and TRBJ2-2; either TRBD1 or TRBD2 may fit D (5 bases each). Germline CDR1 reads SGHDT; CDR2 reads YYEEEE. The CDR3 has 15 amino acids. Trimming left V 0 bases short and J 2 bases short, with 8 bases between.

The J gene is TRBJ2-1, the V gene TRBV9; 8 positions match TRBD2. Germline CDR1 SGDLS, CDR2 YYNGEE. Losses at the gene ends were 0 bases for V and 5 bases for J; bases not matched to a gene: 7. This CDR3 comprises 16 residues. CDR3 residues: CASSVAISGSHNEQFF. The DNA of the CDR3 is TGTGCCAGCAGCGTAGCTATCAGCGGGAGCCACAATGAGCAGTTCTTC.

This clonotype was seen ten or more times. The rearrangement joins TRBV7-2 to TRBJ2-7; tentative D call: TRBD1 (5 bases). Germline V CDR1 and CDR2: SGHTA, FQGNSA. Between the trimmed V and J ends, which lost 5 bases and 2 bases, there was a span of 19 bases. This CDR3 has 16 amino acids. CDR3 bases: TGTGCCAGCAGCACCCCGCGCCGTCAGGGAACCTACGAGCAGTACTTC. Amino acids: CASSTPRRQGTYEQYF.